The entry below describes one TCR beta chain. Its antigen is currently unknown. These data come from a study of CXCR3-negative and CXCR3-positive naive CD8 T cells. Study-wide context: The TRB read total, 120 million to 150 million, broke down to about 1.5 +/- 0.3 million reads per library. General study findings and limits: CXCR3-negative naive cells had less hydrophobic TRB CDR3s than did CXCR3-positive naive cells. Memory CD8+ cells had much lower diversity, and both naive subsets had comparably high diversity. Memory, not naive, CXCR3-negative and CXCR3-positive cells differed in TRBV-TRBJ usage.

This CDR3 comprises 13 residues. Germline-derived CDR1 and CDR2 are SGHTA and FQGTGA. Researchers prepared the TRB cDNA libraries using 5' RACE with UMI labels. TCRdb reprocessed the 5' RACE reads and keeps a single row for each CDR3 protein, giving no DNA. The sample's table shows about 130,000 distinct CDR3 sequences. V is TRBV7-3 and J is TRBJ2-3; TCRdb proposes TRBD2, but this gene call is untestable without DNA. The sequence was obtained from a human donor in good health. Some clones in this sample may be carry-over from other donors' samples. Sequenced sample: naive CXCR3- CD8+ T cells from blood. Regarding subset: CD45RO-CCR7+CD27+CD95- naive CD8+ T cells lacking CXCR3 (TNR3-). The CDR3: CASSLIAEDTQYF.